The rows below give T cell receptor beta chains drawn from one sample of a study of blood T cell repertoires in COVID-19. Produced via immunoSEQ multiplex PCR; TCRdb's table is partial and in-frame only. The sample lists approximately 140,000 clones, around 86% seen once, with around 3.3% in the top ten. The sequenced sample was peripheral blood. The receptors derive from a man between 65 and 85 years old with acute or convalescent COVID-19. Each CDR3 is given without its conserved first and last residue. The D gene is left open where the match is weak.

14 TRBD1 TRBV4-1 ASSPPGQGTSYEQY
11 . TRBV19 ASSISLNTEAF
12 . TRBV5-1 ASSPRGMNTEAF
15 TRBD2 TRBV4-3 ASSQVAGGIAKNIQY
12 . TRBV28 ASSIPGPRETQY
12 . TRBV7-2 ASSLVTELTEAF
16 TRBD2 TRBV19 ASSVGLAGAVSTDTQY
14 TRBD1 TRBV24-1 ATSDSRTGGNQPQH
11 . TRBV7-2 ASQNPGTNTQY
12 . TRBV24-1 ATSDPGSGTEAF
13 TRBD1 TRBV4-2 ASSQEGTGPYEQY
11 . TRBV12-3/TRBV12-4 ASTQVAGQPQH
15 TRBD2 TRBV5-1 ASSLSGSQGTTDTQY
13 . TRBV24-1 ATSASDFPYNEQF
13 TRBD2 TRBV7-8 ASSTLAGYSYEQY
12 TRBD2 TRBV9 ASSLAGVWGEQF
12 . TRBV3-1/TRBV3-2 ASSQRAGGYGYT
10 . TRBV28 ASRMSSYEQY